The 17 T cell receptor beta chains below all came from one sample that was sequenced in a study of blood T cell repertoires in COVID-19 (dated by TCRdb to 2018 to 2020). The protocol used for the library was the immunoSEQ multiplex PCR assay. TCRdb obtained this table from immuneACCESS and retained in-frame rearrangements with V and J assigned. These tables miss some clones; where compared with another copy, unresolved V genes account for less than half of the shortfall, and the remainder is unexplained. This sample is represented by roughly 100,000 clones; 85% of them were singletons. Approximately 1.8% of the sample lies in the top ten. Material: peripheral blood. The receptors stem from a woman in her sixties or seventies with active or convalescent COVID-19.

A few counts support this clone. The genes are TRBV7-9 and TRBJ1-6; a weak D match, TRBD1 (5 bases). Per germline, CDR1 SEHNR and CDR2 FQNEAQ (reference sequence). CDR3 size: 17 residues. V gave up 1 base and J gave up 7 bases, with 17 bases separating them. CDR3 in amino acids: CASSLDLGLNKNSPLHF. The CDR3 bases are TGTGCCAGCAGCTTAGATTTGGGGCTGAACAAGAATTCACCCCTCCACTTT.

The chain combines TRBV5-1 with TRBJ2-7; TRBD1 matches at 7 bases. Trimming removed 1 base from V and 8 bases from J; junction bases left unmatched: 12. The CDR3 length is 15 residues. Per the germline V gene, CDR1 is SGHRS and CDR2 is YFSETQ. CDR3 coding DNA: TGCGCCAGCAGCTTGCCTGGGACAGTAGAACCCAAGCAGTACTTC. Protein product: CASSLPGTVEPKQYF.

The chain has TRBV5-6 and TRBJ2-5; possibly TRBD1 for D (5 bases). The CDR3 has 15 amino acids. Germline assignment: CDR1 SGHDT and CDR2 YYEEEE. Trimming took off 4 bases at V and 4 bases at J, with 17 bases between the two ends. As DNA, the CDR3 is TGTGCCAGCAGCCCCAGGGCCCTGCTCGCAGAGACCCAGTACTTC. Translating gives CASSPRALLAETQYF.

This sequence joins TRBV30 and TRBJ2-7, with a tentative D call TRBD2 (5 bases). V shed 4 bases and J shed 1 base, with 14 bases lying between them. Germline CDR1 GTSNPN, CDR2 SVGIG (reference sequence). The CDR3 is 14 amino acids. In DNA form, the CDR3 reads TGTGCCTGGAACTTACTAGGTCGGTCCTACGAGCAGTACTTC. It translates to CAWNLLGRSYEQYF.

Here the CDR3 DNA reads TGTGCCTACAACGGGATTCCCGGAAACACCATATATTTT. Residues: CAYNGIPGNTIYF. The gene calls are TRBV30 and TRBJ1-3; D remains unclear. The CDR3 is 13 residues long. Trimming stripped 7 bases from V and 4 bases from J, with 14 bases between. Germline values: CDR1 GTSNPN, CDR2 SVGIG (reference sequence).

The rearrangement uses TRBV28 and TRBJ2-7, with TRBD1 identical over 11 bases. Germline V gene sequence: CDR1 MDHEN, CDR2 SYDVKM. This CDR3 contains 15 residues. V lost 3 bases, J lost 5 bases, and 6 bases stayed unmatched. The CDR3 nucleotides are TGTGCCAGCAGTTTCAGGACAGGGGGCACGGACGAGCAGTACTTC. Translated, it gives CASSFRTGGTDEQYF.

The chain is built from TRBV21-1 and TRBJ1-2; TRBD1, the table's D call, was not compared with the DNA. TRBV21-1 represents a pseudogene. CDR3 length equals 12 residues. The CDR3 DNA is TGTGCCAGTCTGACAGGGGAGCATGGCTACACCTTC. This codes for CASLTGEHGYTF.

The chain has TRBV7-8 and TRBJ2-2, with 14 positions matching TRBD2. The CDR3 covers 18 residues. Germline CDR1 SGHVS, CDR2 FQNEAQ. With 1 base clipped from V and 2 bases from J, the junction kept 3 bases outside the gene matches. CDR3: CASSLGGTSGGNTGELFF. The CDR3 bases are TGTGCCAGCAGCTTAGGGGGGACTAGCGGGGGTAACACCGGGGAGCTGTTTTTT.

This clone came up once. The chain uses TRBV11-2 and TRBJ2-5, with a weak D call TRBD1 (5 bases). V was shortened by 1 base and J by 1 base, with 7 bases between the two germline ends. The CDR3 has 14 amino acids. In germline, CDR1 is SGHAT, CDR2 FQNNGV. CDR3 sequence: CASSLGQIQETQYF. The DNA for the CDR3 is TGTGCCAGCAGCTTAGGACAGATCCAAGAGACCCAGTACTTC.

The chain carries TRBV7-2 and TRBJ1-5, with D perhaps matching TRBD1 (6 bases). V shed 9 bases and J shed 6 bases, with 21 bases lying between them. Germline V CDR1 and CDR2: SGHTA, FQGNSA. CDR3 length: 15 amino acids. This chain's CDR3 is CASKKTGDISQPQHF. Here the CDR3 DNA reads TGTGCCAGTAAAAAGACAGGCGACATTAGTCAGCCCCAGCATTTT.

The chain has TRBV7-2 and TRBJ2-2; 7 bases match TRBD2. J lost 5 bases, V lost 5 bases, and 11 bases had no gene match. The CDR3 contains 16 residues. CDR1 is SGHTA and CDR2 is FQGNSA in the germline V gene. This CDR3 is CASSRSGGGGTGELFF. CDR3 in DNA: TGTGCCAGCAGCCGGTCGGGGGGAGGTGGGACCGGGGAGCTGTTTTTT.

The J gene is TRBJ2-7, the V gene TRBV6-6, with TRBD2 matching over 8 bases. The CDR3 covers 14 residues. Germline values: CDR1 MNHNY, CDR2 SVGAGI (reference sequence). The trim removed 6 bases at V and 0 bases at J, leaving 4 bases unmatched. CDR3 loop: CASRLTSVSYEQYF. DNA for the CDR3: TGTGCCAGCAGGTTGACTAGCGTCTCCTACGAGCAGTACTTC.

The J gene is TRBJ1-4, the V gene TRBV5-8; TRBD1 agrees at 7 bases. This CDR3 has 15 residues. Trimming at V came to 4 bases and at J to 7 bases, leaving 10 bases not matched to a gene. Per germline, CDR1 SGHTS and CDR2 YDEGEE. This CDR3 reads CASSTQGVSSEKLFF. Here the CDR3 DNA reads TGTGCCAGCAGCACCCAGGGGGTTAGCTCTGAAAAACTGTTTTTT.

As regards this clone: The junction departs from the called germline gene at one end, perhaps through a read error. The V call is TRBV7-7, the J call TRBJ2-2; 7 bases fit TRBD2. This CDR3 region has 16 residues. CDR1 is SSHAT, CDR2 FNYEAQ, per germline (reference sequence). This CDR3 reads CASSLRSGTNTGELFF. In DNA form, the CDR3 reads TGTGCTAGCAGCTTACGAAGCGGGACGAACACCGGGGAGCTGTTTTTT.

This clone was counted a single time. The chain recombines TRBV7-2 with TRBJ1-5, with 7 bases lining up with TRBD1. The length of the CDR3 is 16 residues. V lost 5 bases, J lost 1 base, and 8 bases stayed unmatched. Germline CDR1 and CDR2: SGHTA and FQGNSA. The CDR3 DNA reads as TGTGCCAGCAGCCCTAGGAGACAGGGCAGCAATCAGCCCCAGCATTTT. Amino acid sequence: CASSPRRQGSNQPQHF.

In this sample, this clone turned up a few times. This sequence joins TRBV7-8 and TRBJ1-1; 7 positions match TRBD1. CDR1 and CDR2 from the germline V gene are SGHVS and FQNEAQ. This CDR3 region has 13 residues. Trimming cost V 1 base and J 11 bases; bases outside gene matches: 7. The CDR3 DNA is TGTGCCAGCAGCTTAGTAGGGGGCAGGGATGCTTTCTTT. It encodes CASSLVGGRDAFF.

The table lists this clone with a few counts. The chain uses TRBV18 and TRBJ2-5; 12 nucleotides align to TRBD2. Germline CDR1 and CDR2: KGHSH and LQKENI. The CDR3 is 15 residues long. V shed 5 bases and J 0 bases; nucleotides not matched to a gene: 1. The CDR3 DNA sequence: TGTGCCAGCTCAACTAGCGGGGGGTACCAAGAGACCCAGTACTTC. Its translation is CASSTSGGYQETQYF.